What follows are 7 T cell receptor beta chains derived from one specimen sequenced in a study of shared clonotypes between healthy human individuals (dated by TCRdb to 2018 to 2020). The library relied on the immunoSEQ multiplex PCR assay. TCRdb carries this immuneACCESS record with in-frame sequences only. Its versions omit some clonotypes, under half of them owing to an unresolved V gene in the studies checked, with the rest unexplained. This sample comprises about 2.5 million clones, 85% to 95% of them detected only once. Approximately 0.41% of the sample rests with the top ten. The sample comprised naive CD4+ T cells from PBMCs. The cell subset or site label of this sample denotes: CD45RA+ positively selected. The receptors shown here come from a man aged 18 to 30 in good health. Some clones in this sample may be carry-over from other donors' samples.

The J gene is TRBJ2-7, the V gene TRBV5-1; 11 nucleotides match TRBD2. The ends lost 1 base at V and 2 bases at J; junction bases unmatched: 2. Germline loops: CDR1 SGHRS, CDR2 YFSETQ. The CDR3 contains 15 residues. CDR3 protein: CASSLRLAGTYEQYF. CDR3 DNA: TGCGCCAGCAGCTTGCGACTAGCGGGAACCTACGAGCAGTACTTC.

The V call is TRBV27, the J call TRBJ2-7; D is unresolved. Trimming took 6 bases from V and 1 from J, leaving 7 bases between them. The CDR3 length is 12 residues. Germline V CDR1 and CDR2: MNHEY, SMNVEV (reference sequence). As DNA, the CDR3 is TGTGCCAGCAGGTTAGCTTCCTACGAGCAGTACTTC. This gives the protein CASRLASYEQYF.

This chain uses TRBV5-4 with TRBJ1-2, with 7 nucleotides matching TRBD1. The length of the CDR3 is 13 residues. Trimming at V came to 4 bases and at J to 10 bases, leaving 10 bases not matched to a gene. The germline V gene encodes CDR1 SGHNT and CDR2 YYREEE (reference sequence). The CDR3 spells CASSPDRAIDYTF. DNA for the CDR3: TGTGCCAGCAGCCCCGACAGGGCAATCGACTACACCTTC.

The V gene is TRBV7-9, the J gene TRBJ2-5; D is possibly TRBD2 (6 bases). Germline V CDR1 and CDR2: SEHNR, FQNEAQ (reference sequence). V lost 2 bases and J lost 5, with 12 bases in between. The CDR3 contains 14 residues. This chain's CDR3 is CASSLRTSWETQYF. Written as DNA, the CDR3 is TGTGCCAGCAGCTTAAGAACTAGCTGGGAGACCCAGTACTTC.

The genes are TRBV28 and TRBJ1-1, with a weak D call TRBD1 (6 bases). CDR1 and CDR2 from the germline V gene are MDHEN and SYDVKM. The V and J ends lost 9 bases and 4 bases respectively, with 21 bases between them. This CDR3 is built from 15 residues. This CDR3 is CASTPSGGPSTEAFF. CDR3 bases: TGTGCCAGTACCCCTAGCGGGGGGCCGAGCACTGAAGCTTTCTTT.

This chain connects TRBV5-1 to TRBJ2-2; 8 nucleotides align to TRBD1. Germline lookup yields CDR1 SGHRS and CDR2 YFSETQ. J was trimmed by 7 bases and V by 4 bases; bases with no gene match: 12. CDR3 length equals 16 residues. The DNA for the CDR3 is TGCGCCAGCAGCCAGGCCCAGGGGGCGAAAGGCGGGGAGCTGTTTTTT. This encodes CASSQAQGAKGGELFF.

The V and J genes are TRBV2 and TRBJ2-2, with D perhaps TRBD1 (6 bases). CDR3 size: 16 residues. The germline gives CDR1 SNHLY, CDR2 FYNNEI. The V and J ends lost 5 bases and 0 bases respectively, with 13 bases between them. The CDR3 reads CASSRRQVTNTGELFF. In nucleotides, the CDR3 is TGTGCCAGCAGTAGACGACAGGTCACGAACACCGGGGAGCTGTTTTTT.